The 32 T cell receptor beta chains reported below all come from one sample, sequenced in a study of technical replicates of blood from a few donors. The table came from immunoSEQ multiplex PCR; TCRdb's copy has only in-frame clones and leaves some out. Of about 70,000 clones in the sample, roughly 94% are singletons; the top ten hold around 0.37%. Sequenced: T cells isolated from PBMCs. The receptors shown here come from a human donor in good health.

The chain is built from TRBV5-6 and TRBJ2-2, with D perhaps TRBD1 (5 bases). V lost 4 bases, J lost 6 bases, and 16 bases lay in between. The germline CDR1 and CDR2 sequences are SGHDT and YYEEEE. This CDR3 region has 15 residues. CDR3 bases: TGTGCCAGCAGCCACCCGGAAGGGGCCCCCGGGGAGCTGTTTTTT. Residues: CASSHPEGAPGELFF.

The DNA for the CDR3 is TGTGCCTGGAGTGTACTATCGGGATATAGCAATCAGCCCCAGCATTTT. This encodes CAWSVLSGYSNQPQHF. The V call is TRBV30, the J call TRBJ1-5; D unresolved. In germline, CDR1 is GTSNPN, CDR2 SVGIG (reference sequence). The CDR3 is 16 amino acids. Trimming removed 0 bases at V and 0 bases at J, with 12 bases between.

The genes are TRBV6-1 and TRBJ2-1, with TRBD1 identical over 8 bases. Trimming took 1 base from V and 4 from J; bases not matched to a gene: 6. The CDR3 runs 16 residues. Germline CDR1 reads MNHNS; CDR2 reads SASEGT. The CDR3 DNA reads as TGTGCCAGCAGTGAAGTATCCCAGGGGGCTTACAATGAGCAGTTCTTC. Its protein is CASSEVSQGAYNEQFF.

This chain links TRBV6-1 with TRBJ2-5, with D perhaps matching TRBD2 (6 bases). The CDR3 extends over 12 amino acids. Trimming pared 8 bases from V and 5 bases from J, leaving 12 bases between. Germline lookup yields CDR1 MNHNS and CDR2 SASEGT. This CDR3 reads CASSRGMETQYF. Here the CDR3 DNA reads TGTGCCAGCTCCCGGGGGATGGAGACCCAGTACTTC.

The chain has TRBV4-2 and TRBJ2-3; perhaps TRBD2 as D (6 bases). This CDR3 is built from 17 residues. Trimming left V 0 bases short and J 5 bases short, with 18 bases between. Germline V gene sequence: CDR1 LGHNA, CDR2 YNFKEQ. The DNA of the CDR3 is TGTGCCAGCAGCCAAGATCTAGCGCCACGAGAGGGAGATACGCAGTATTTT. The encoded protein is CASSQDLAPREGDTQYF.

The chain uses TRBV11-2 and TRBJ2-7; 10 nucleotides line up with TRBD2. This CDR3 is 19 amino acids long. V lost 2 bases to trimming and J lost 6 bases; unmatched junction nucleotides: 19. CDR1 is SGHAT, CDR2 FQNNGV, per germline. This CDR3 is CASSLRPGEREGRAGEQYF. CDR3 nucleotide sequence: TGTGCCAGCAGCTTAAGGCCGGGTGAGCGGGAGGGTCGCGCGGGCGAGCAGTACTTC.

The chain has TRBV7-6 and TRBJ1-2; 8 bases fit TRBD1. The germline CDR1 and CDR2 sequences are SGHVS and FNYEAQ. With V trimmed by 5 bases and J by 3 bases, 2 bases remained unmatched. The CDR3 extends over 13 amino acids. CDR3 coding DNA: TGTGCCAGCAGCCTGGACAGGGACTATGGCTACACCTTC. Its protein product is CASSLDRDYGYTF.

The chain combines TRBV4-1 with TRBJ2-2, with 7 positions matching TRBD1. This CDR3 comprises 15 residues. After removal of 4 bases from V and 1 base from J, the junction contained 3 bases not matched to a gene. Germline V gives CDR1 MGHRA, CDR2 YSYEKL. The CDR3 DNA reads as TGCGCCAGCAGCCGGGGACAGCTGAACACCGGGGAGCTGTTTTTT. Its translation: CASSRGQLNTGELFF.

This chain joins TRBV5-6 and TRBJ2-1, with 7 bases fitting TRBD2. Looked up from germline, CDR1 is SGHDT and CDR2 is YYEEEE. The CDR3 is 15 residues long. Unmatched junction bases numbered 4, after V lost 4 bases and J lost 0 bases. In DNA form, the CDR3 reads TGTGCCAGCAGCCGGGGAGGGTACTCCTACAATGAGCAGTTCTTC. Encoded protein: CASSRGGYSYNEQFF.

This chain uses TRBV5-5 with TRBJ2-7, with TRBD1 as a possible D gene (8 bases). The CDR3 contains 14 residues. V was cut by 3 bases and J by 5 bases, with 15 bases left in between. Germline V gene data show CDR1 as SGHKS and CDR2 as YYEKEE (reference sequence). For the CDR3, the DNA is TGTGCCAGCAGCTGGACAGGGAGGGTCAACGAGCAGTACTTC. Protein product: CASSWTGRVNEQYF.

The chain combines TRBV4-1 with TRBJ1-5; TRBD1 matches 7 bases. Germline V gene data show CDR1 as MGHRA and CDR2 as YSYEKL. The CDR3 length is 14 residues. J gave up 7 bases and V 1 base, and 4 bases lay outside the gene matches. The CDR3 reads CASSQGPGGQPQHF. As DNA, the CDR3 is TGCGCCAGCAGCCAAGGGCCAGGGGGGCAGCCCCAGCATTTT.

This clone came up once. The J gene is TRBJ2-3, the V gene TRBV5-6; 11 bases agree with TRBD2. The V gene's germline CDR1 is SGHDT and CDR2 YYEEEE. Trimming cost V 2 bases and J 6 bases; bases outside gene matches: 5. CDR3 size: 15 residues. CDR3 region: CASSLTSGRMDTQYF. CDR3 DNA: TGTGCCAGCAGCTTAACTAGCGGGAGAATGGATACGCAGTATTTT. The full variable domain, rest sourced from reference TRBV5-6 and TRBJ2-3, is DAGVTQSPTHLIKTRGQQVTLRCSPKSGHDTVSWYQQALGQGPQFIFQYYEEEERQRGNFPDRFSGHQFPNYSSELNVNALLLGDSALYLCASSLTSGRMDTQYFGPGTRLTVL.

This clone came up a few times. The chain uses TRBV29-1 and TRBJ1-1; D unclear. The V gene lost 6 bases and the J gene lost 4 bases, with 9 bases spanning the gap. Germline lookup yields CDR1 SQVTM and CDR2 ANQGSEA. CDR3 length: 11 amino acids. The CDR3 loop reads CSVLQITEAFF. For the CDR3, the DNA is TGCAGCGTCTTGCAGATCACTGAAGCTTTCTTT.

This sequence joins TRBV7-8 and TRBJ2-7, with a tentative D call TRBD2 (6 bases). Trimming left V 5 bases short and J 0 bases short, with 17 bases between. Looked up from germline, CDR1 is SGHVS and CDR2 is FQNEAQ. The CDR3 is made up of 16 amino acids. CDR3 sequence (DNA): TGTGCCAGCAGCCGTTTAAACCGGGACTCCTCCTACGAGCAGTACTTC. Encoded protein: CASSRLNRDSSYEQYF.

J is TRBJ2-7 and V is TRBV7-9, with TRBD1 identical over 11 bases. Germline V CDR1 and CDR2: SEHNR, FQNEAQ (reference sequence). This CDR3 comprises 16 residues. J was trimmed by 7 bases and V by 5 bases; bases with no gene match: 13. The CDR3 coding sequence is TGTGCCAGCAGCCCCCACCGGGACAGGGGGAAGGGGGAGCAGTACTTC. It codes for CASSPHRDRGKGEQYF.

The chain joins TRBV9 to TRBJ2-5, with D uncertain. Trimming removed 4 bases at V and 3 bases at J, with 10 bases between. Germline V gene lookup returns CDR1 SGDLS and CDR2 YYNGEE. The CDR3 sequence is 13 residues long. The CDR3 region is CASSSWQEETQYF. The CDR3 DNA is TGTGCCAGCAGCAGTTGGCAGGAAGAGACCCAGTACTTC.

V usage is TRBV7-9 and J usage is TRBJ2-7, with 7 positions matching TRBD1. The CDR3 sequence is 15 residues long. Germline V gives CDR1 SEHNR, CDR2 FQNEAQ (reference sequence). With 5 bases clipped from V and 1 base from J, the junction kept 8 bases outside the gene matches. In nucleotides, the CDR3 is TGTGCCAGCAGCCCCCCGGGACAGCTATCCTACGAGCAGTACTTC. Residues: CASSPPGQLSYEQYF.

The CDR3: CATEDPLAGNEQYF. CDR3 coding DNA: TGTGCCACCGAAGACCCCCTAGCGGGAAACGAGCAGTACTTC. The chain links TRBV10-3 to TRBJ2-7, with TRBD2 matching 9 bases. Germline V gives CDR1 ENHRY, CDR2 SYGVKD. The CDR3 covers 14 residues. With V trimmed by 10 bases and J by 5 bases, 12 bases remained unmatched.

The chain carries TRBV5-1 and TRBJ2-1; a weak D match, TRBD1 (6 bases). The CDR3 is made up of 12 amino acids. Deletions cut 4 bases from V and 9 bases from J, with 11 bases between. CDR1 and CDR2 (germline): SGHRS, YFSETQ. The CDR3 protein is CASSIGGREQFF. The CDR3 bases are TGCGCCAGCAGCATAGGGGGTCGTGAGCAGTTCTTC. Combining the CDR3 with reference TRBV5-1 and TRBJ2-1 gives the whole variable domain KAGVTQTPRYLIKTRGQQVTLSCSPISGHRSVSWYQQTPGQGLQFLFEYFSETQRNKGNFPGRFSGRQFSNSRSEMNVSTLELGDSALYLCASSIGGREQFFGPGTRLTVL.

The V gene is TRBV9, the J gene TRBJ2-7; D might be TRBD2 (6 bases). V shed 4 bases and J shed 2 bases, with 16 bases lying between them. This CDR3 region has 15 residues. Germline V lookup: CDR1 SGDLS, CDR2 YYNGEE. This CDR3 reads CASSLRAGDTYEQYF. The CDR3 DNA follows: TGTGCCAGCAGCTTGAGAGCGGGCGATACCTACGAGCAGTACTTC.

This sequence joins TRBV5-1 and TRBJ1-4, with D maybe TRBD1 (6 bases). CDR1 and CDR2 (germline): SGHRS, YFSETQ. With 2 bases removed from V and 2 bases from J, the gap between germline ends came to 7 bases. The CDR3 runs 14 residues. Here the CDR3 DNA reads TGCGCCAGCAGCTTCAGGGGCACTAATGAAAAACTGTTTTTT. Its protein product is CASSFRGTNEKLFF.

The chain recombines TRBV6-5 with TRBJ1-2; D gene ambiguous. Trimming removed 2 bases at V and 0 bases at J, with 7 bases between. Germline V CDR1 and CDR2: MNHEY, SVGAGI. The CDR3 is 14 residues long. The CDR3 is CASSYATANYGYTF. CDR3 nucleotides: TGTGCCAGCAGTTACGCAACAGCTAACTATGGCTACACCTTC.

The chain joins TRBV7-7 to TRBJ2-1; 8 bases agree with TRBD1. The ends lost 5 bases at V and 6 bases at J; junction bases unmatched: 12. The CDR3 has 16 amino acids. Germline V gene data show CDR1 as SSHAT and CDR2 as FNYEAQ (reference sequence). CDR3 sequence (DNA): TGTGCCAGCAGCGCCCGGGACAGGCACTGGGGCAATGAGCAGTTCTTC. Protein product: CASSARDRHWGNEQFF.

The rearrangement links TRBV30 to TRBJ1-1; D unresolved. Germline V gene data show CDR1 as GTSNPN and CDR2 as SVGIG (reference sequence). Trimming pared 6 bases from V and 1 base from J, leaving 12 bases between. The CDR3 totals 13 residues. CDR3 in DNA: TGTGCCTGCCTAGTCATCACGAACACTGAAGCTTTCTTT. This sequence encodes CACLVITNTEAFF.

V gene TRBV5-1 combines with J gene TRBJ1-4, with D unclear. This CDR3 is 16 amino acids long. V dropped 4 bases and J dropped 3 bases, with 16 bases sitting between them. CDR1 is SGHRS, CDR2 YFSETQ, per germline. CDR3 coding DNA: TGCGCCAGCAGCGATCACGGAGGCACGGCTAATGAAAAACTGTTTTTT. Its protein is CASSDHGGTANEKLFF. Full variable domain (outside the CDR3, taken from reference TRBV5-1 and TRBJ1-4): KAGVTQTPRYLIKTRGQQVTLSCSPISGHRSVSWYQQTPGQGLQFLFEYFSETQRNKGNFPGRFSGRQFSNSRSEMNVSTLELGDSALYLCASSDHGGTANEKLFFGSGTQLSVL.

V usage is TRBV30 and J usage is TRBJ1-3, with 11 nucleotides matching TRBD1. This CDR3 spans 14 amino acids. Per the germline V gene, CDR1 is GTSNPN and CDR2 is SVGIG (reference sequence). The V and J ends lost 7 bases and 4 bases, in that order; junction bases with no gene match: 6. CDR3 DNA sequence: TGTGCCTTGAATGGACAGGGGGCCGGAAACACCATATATTTT. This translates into CALNGQGAGNTIYF.

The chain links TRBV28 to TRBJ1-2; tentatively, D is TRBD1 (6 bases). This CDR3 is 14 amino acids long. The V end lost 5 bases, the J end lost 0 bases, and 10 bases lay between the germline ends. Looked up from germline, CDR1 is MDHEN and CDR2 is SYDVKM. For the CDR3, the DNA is TGTGCCAGCAGTCCAGGGGCGACTAACTATGGCTACACCTTC. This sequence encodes CASSPGATNYGYTF.

The chain's CDR3 is CASSPLAGGPSGELFF. The DNA of the CDR3 is TGCGCCAGCAGCCCATTAGCGGGAGGGCCATCCGGGGAGCTGTTTTTT. V and J are TRBV4-1 and TRBJ2-2; 11 bases match TRBD2. This CDR3 is 16 amino acids long. Germline V gene sequence: CDR1 MGHRA, CDR2 YSYEKL. V was pared by 4 bases and J by 6 bases, with 7 bases of the junction left unmatched.

The CDR3 region is CASSFYGGNTGELFF. The CDR3 region has the DNA TGTGCCAGCAGCTTCTACGGGGGGAACACCGGGGAGCTGTTTTTT. The rearrangement joins TRBV9 to TRBJ2-2; tentatively, D is TRBD2 (6 bases). This CDR3 is 15 amino acids long. The germline CDR1 and CDR2 sequences are SGDLS and YYNGEE. V was trimmed by 4 bases and J by 1 base, leaving 11 bases between them.

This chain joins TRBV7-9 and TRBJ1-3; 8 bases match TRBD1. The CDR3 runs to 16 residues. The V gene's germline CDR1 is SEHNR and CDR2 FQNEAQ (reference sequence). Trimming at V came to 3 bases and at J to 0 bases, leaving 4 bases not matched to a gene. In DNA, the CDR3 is TGTGCCAGCAGCTTGGGGACAGGCGTCTCTGGAAACACCATATATTTT. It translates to CASSLGTGVSGNTIYF.

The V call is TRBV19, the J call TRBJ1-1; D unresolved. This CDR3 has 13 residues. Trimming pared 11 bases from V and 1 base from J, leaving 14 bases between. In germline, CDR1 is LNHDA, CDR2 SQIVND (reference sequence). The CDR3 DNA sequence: TGTGCCTCCGATGGGCGGGAGAACACTGAAGCTTTCTTT. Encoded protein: CASDGRENTEAFF.

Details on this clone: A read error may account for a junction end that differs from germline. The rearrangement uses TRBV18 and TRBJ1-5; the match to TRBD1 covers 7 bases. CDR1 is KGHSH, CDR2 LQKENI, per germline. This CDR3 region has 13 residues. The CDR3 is CATSQGINQPQHF. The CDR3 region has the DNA TGTGCCACCTCACAGGGGATCAATCAGCCCCAGCATTTT.